This TCR beta chain was identified during a study of blood T cell repertoires in COVID-19. Study-wide context: Acute and convalescent COVID-19 specimens originated in the United States, Italy and Spain.

In the authors' methods: Counts of nucleated cells, estimated from reference gene primer amplification, were obtained. Some clones are missing from TCRdb's copy, which holds only in-frame ones; the method was immunoSEQ multiplex PCR. V and J calls and clone size follow that table, whereas D and trimming were derived from the DNA. The sample consists of about 250,000 clones, around 88% of them appearing once. This sequence originates from an elderly man with acute or convalescent COVID-19. The sequenced sample was peripheral blood.

CDR3 bases: TGTGCCAGCAGCCGAGACTTGTACGAGCAGTACTTC. Translated: CASSRDLYEQYF. The chain has TRBV7-9 and TRBJ2-7; D is undetermined. The CDR3 has 12 amino acids. V dropped 5 bases and J dropped 4 bases, with 9 bases sitting between them. Germline loops: CDR1 SEHNR, CDR2 FQNEAQ (reference sequence).